A single sample gave rise to the 27 T cell receptor beta chains below, sequenced in a study of shared clonotypes between healthy human individuals (dated by TCRdb to 2018 to 2021). Receptor amplification or capture employed the immunoSEQ multiplex PCR assay. This immuneACCESS table, as held by TCRdb, lists in-frame sequences with V and J called but not all clones. Of the missing ones, under half trace to an unresolved V gene in checked studies; the others have no known cause. For this sample there are about 1.1 million clones; roughly 77% appear just once. 0.85% to 1% of the sample rests with the top ten. The specimen sequenced was memory CD4+ T cells from PBMCs. Taken with the paper, the label for cell subset or site translates to: CD45RA-negative fraction. The receptor source for this set is a man younger than 35 in good health. Some clones in this sample may be carry-over from other donors' samples.

V usage is TRBV27 and J usage is TRBJ2-1; TRBD1 aligns across 11 bases. Losses at the gene ends were 9 bases for V and 2 bases for J; bases not matched to a gene: 15. The CDR3 runs to 18 residues. Looked up from germline, CDR1 is MNHEY and CDR2 is SMNVEV (reference sequence). Here the CDR3 reads CASFIYEPDRGPYNEQFF. The CDR3 DNA sequence: TGTGCCAGTTTTATATATGAACCGGACAGGGGGCCCTACAATGAGCAGTTCTTC.

The CDR3 sequence: CASSSAKGTGELFF. The DNA of the CDR3 is TGTGCCAGCAGCTCTGCAAAAGGGACCGGGGAGCTGTTTTTT. V is TRBV7-3 and J is TRBJ2-2; no clear D gene. Trimming removed 4 bases at V and 5 bases at J, with 11 bases between. Germline-derived CDR1 and CDR2 are SGHTA and FQGTGA. CDR3 size: 14 residues.

This clone appeared once. V and J are TRBV6-5 and TRBJ1-2, with a tentative D call TRBD1 (6 bases). Trimming cost V 10 bases and J 8 bases, with 26 bases left between them. The germline CDR1 and CDR2 sequences are MNHEY and SVGAGI. This CDR3 is built from 15 residues. The chain's CDR3 is CATLLGRNARGGYTF. DNA for the CDR3: TGTGCCACCCTCCTCGGGCGAAATGCTAGGGGGGGCTACACCTTC.

This clone was seen a single time. The rearrangement joins TRBV7-3 to TRBJ2-3; D is unclear. With 5 bases removed from V and 2 bases from J, the gap between germline ends came to 14 bases. Germline CDR1 reads SGHTA; CDR2 reads FQGTGA. This CDR3 spans 15 amino acids. The CDR3 DNA sequence: TGTGCCAGCAGCCGCCTGGGCGCTCCCACAGATACGCAGTATTTT. It codes for CASSRLGAPTDTQYF.

The genes are TRBV6-6 and TRBJ2-5, with TRBD2 as a possible D gene (6 bases). TRBJ2-7 explains the end of the DNA better; the J call may be wrong. The V gene's germline CDR1 is MNHNY and CDR2 SVGAGI (reference sequence). This CDR3 contains 13 residues. In nucleotides, the CDR3 is TGTGCCAGCACCGGGGGTAATTCGTACGAGCAGTACTTC. Encoded protein: CASTGGNSYEQYF.

The rearrangement uses TRBV5-1 and TRBJ2-4; no clear D gene. V lost 5 bases and J 1 base, leaving 10 bases between the germline ends. Germline CDR1 reads SGHRS; CDR2 reads YFSETQ. CDR3 length: 14 amino acids. The CDR3 reads CASSGPGAKNIQYF. DNA of the CDR3: TGCGCCAGCAGTGGGCCGGGTGCCAAAAACATTCAGTACTTC. The full variable domain, with the rest looked up from reference TRBV5-1 and TRBJ2-4, is KAGVTQTPRYLIKTRGQQVTLSCSPISGHRSVSWYQQTPGQGLQFLFEYFSETQRNKGNFPGRFSGRQFSNSRSEMNVSTLELGDSALYLCASSGPGAKNIQYFGAGTRLSVL.

V gene TRBV2 combines with J gene TRBJ2-7; TRBD2 matches 9 bases. The CDR3 length is 14 residues. V shed 4 bases and J 4 bases; nucleotides not matched to a gene: 5. CDR1 and CDR2 (germline): SNHLY, FYNNEI. The CDR3 loop is CASSVLAGGYEQYF. The CDR3 bases are TGTGCCAGCAGTGTACTTGCGGGAGGGTACGAGCAGTACTTC.

The sample holds a few counts of this clone. The V and J genes are TRBV6-5 and TRBJ2-5; TRBD1 matches 8 bases. V was pared by 2 bases and J by 5 bases, with 4 bases of the junction left unmatched. Per germline, CDR1 MNHEY and CDR2 SVGAGI. This CDR3 is built from 14 residues. CDR3 coding DNA: TGTGCCAGCAGTTACCCAGGGGGCTCGGAGACCCAGTACTTC. It specifies CASSYPGGSETQYF.

The rearrangement links TRBV13 to TRBJ2-6; D is ambiguous. CDR3 length: 15 residues. Between the trimmed V and J ends, which lost 5 bases and 4 bases, there was a span of 12 bases. CDR1 is PRHDT, CDR2 FYEKMQ, per germline (reference sequence). DNA of the CDR3: TGTGCCAGCAGCCGTCGGTGGGAAGGGGCCAACGTCCTGACTTTC. Translation gives CASSRRWEGANVLTF.

The V gene is TRBV7-2, the J gene TRBJ1-1; tentative D call: TRBD1 (6 bases). V gave up 5 bases and J gave up 5 bases, with 9 bases separating them. Germline CDR1 reads SGHTA; CDR2 reads FQGNSA. CDR3 size: 12 residues. The CDR3 protein is CASSKQGTEAFF. The CDR3 nucleotides read TGTGCCAGCAGCAAACAGGGAACTGAAGCTTTCTTT.

The chain links TRBV18 to TRBJ1-4, with 10 bases lining up with TRBD1. V dropped 4 bases and J dropped 1; count of bases not matched to a gene: 3. The CDR3 extends over 16 amino acids. Germline-derived CDR1 and CDR2 are KGHSH and LQKENI. The CDR3 is CASSRGTGETNEKLFF. The CDR3 DNA reads as TGTGCCAGCTCACGCGGGACAGGGGAAACTAATGAAAAACTGTTTTTT.

The rearrangement joins TRBV5-1 to TRBJ2-2; TRBD1 aligns across 8 bases. This CDR3 has 15 amino acids. Trimming removed 4 bases from V and 4 bases from J; junction bases left unmatched: 6. Germline V gives CDR1 SGHRS, CDR2 YFSETQ. The CDR3 protein is CASSQGTGSTGELFF. CDR3 bases: TGCGCCAGCAGCCAGGGGACAGGCTCCACCGGGGAGCTGTTTTTT. The entire variable domain, with the rest obtained from reference TRBV5-1 and TRBJ2-2, is as follows: KAGVTQTPRYLIKTRGQQVTLSCSPISGHRSVSWYQQTPGQGLQFLFEYFSETQRNKGNFPGRFSGRQFSNSRSEMNVSTLELGDSALYLCASSQGTGSTGELFFGEGSRLTVL.

The chain couples TRBV7-2 to TRBJ2-1; maybe TRBD2 (6 bases). The CDR3 runs to 17 residues. Trimming took 3 bases from V and 0 from J, leaving 15 bases between them. Germline CDR1 and CDR2: SGHTA and FQGNSA. CDR3 amino acids: CASSFHMRGLSYNEQFF. The CDR3 DNA reads TGTGCCAGCAGCTTTCATATGCGGGGTCTCTCCTACAATGAGCAGTTCTTC.

Points on this clone: Distinct nucleotide sequences in the sample also encode this CDR3. Here the CDR3 reads CASSPQGGSNQPQHF. The CDR3 nucleotides read TGTGCCAGCTCACCACAGGGAGGGAGCAATCAGCCCCAGCATTTT. The V gene is TRBV18, the J gene TRBJ1-5, with no clear D. The CDR3 sequence is 15 residues long. Germline CDR1 KGHSH, CDR2 LQKENI. V shed 1 base and J shed 1 base, with 8 bases lying between them.

The chain recombines TRBV7-8 with TRBJ1-2; D call uncertain. The V gene's germline CDR1 is SGHVS and CDR2 FQNEAQ. V was pared by 3 bases and J by 4 bases, with 6 bases between. The CDR3 is 12 amino acids. CDR3 sequence (DNA): TGTGCCAGCAGCTTTGAAGGCTATGGCTACACCTTC. This translates into CASSFEGYGYTF. The variable domain in full, completed from reference TRBV7-8 and TRBJ1-2, reads GAGVSQSPRYKVAKRGQDVALRCDPISGHVSLFWYQQALGQGPEFLTYFQNEAQLDKSGLPSDRFFAERPEGSVSTLKIQRTQQEDSAVYLCASSFEGYGYTFGSGTRLTVV.

The gene calls are TRBV6-5 and TRBJ2-3, with TRBD2 matching over 12 bases. CDR1 is MNHEY and CDR2 is SVGAGI in the germline V gene. With V trimmed by 4 bases and J by 4 bases, 6 bases remained unmatched. The CDR3 is 16 residues long. CDR3: CASSSRLAGEADTQYF. In DNA form, the CDR3 reads TGTGCCAGCAGTTCGCGACTAGCGGGAGAAGCAGATACGCAGTATTTT.

Points on this clone: This could be a read error, since a much larger clone is one nucleotide away. Other DNA sequences in the sample encode the same CDR3. CDR3 nucleotides: TGTGCCAGCAGTTCCCGCTCTGGGGCCAACGTCCTGACTTTC. It translates to CASSSRSGANVLTF. This chain joins TRBV28 and TRBJ2-6, with no clear D. Germline CDR1 and CDR2: MDHEN and SYDVKM. V was pared by 4 bases and J by 0 bases, with 4 bases between. This CDR3 is built from 14 residues.

The chain couples TRBV6-5 to TRBJ2-1; D is undetermined. Germline CDR1 and CDR2: MNHEY and SVGAGI. The V end was cut by 4 bases, the J end by 3 bases, with 7 bases between. The CDR3 contains 13 residues. CDR3 bases: TGTGCCAGCAGTTTAGGGCTCTACAATGAGCAGTTCTTC. This gives the protein CASSLGLYNEQFF.

The rearrangement links TRBV18 to TRBJ1-3; 7 bases are a match to TRBD1. The J segment lost 2 bases and the V segment lost 5 bases, leaving 9 bases of the junction unmatched. This CDR3 has 16 amino acids. CDR1 and CDR2 from the germline V gene are KGHSH and LQKENI. CDR3 sequence: CASSESGTAAGNTIYF. The CDR3 bases are TGTGCCAGCTCAGAATCCGGGACAGCCGCTGGAAACACCATATATTTT.

The chain couples TRBV9 to TRBJ1-3; no definite D call. Germline V CDR1 and CDR2: SGDLS, YYNGEE. There are 13 residues in the CDR3. The V and J ends lost 4 bases and 8 bases respectively, with 13 bases between them. CDR3 sequence (DNA): TGTGCCAGCAGCACGACCCCCGGGGACACCATATATTTT. Translation gives CASSTTPGDTIYF.

This clone came up a few times. This sequence joins TRBV28 and TRBJ1-5; TRBD1 might be the D (6 bases). CDR1 and CDR2 (germline): MDHEN, SYDVKM. V was cut by 3 bases and J by 8 bases, with 14 bases left in between. This CDR3 is 14 amino acids long. CDR3 amino acids: CASSFADGGKPQHF. The CDR3 nucleotides are TGTGCCAGCAGTTTCGCGGACGGGGGCAAGCCCCAGCATTTT. Complete variable domain (other parts from reference TRBV28 and TRBJ1-5): DVKVTQSSRYLVKRTGEKVFLECVQDMDHENMFWYRQDPGLGLRLIYFSYDVKMKEKGDIPEGYSVSREKKERFSLILESASTNQTSMYLCASSFADGGKPQHFGDGTRLSIL.

This chain connects TRBV28 to TRBJ2-1; 15 bases line up with TRBD2. V dropped 6 bases and J dropped 4; count of bases not matched to a gene: 10. The CDR3 loop spans 18 amino acids. Germline CDR1 MDHEN, CDR2 SYDVKM. The CDR3 bases are TGTGCCAGCAGGAGTGGACTAGCGGGAGGGCCTGGGTACAATGAGCAGTTCTTC. Translation gives CASRSGLAGGPGYNEQFF.

This clone occurred many times. The V gene is TRBV6-1, the J gene TRBJ1-5; maybe TRBD1 (6 bases). Trimming removed 8 bases at V and 7 bases at J, with 15 bases between. From germline, CDR1 is MNHNS and CDR2 SASEGT. This CDR3 is 13 amino acids long. The CDR3 is CASGQQGAQPQHF. CDR3 in DNA: TGTGCCAGCGGGCAACAGGGTGCACAGCCCCAGCATTTT.

This clone has only a few counts. Written as DNA, the CDR3 is TGTGCCAGCACAGCAGGGGAAAAACTGTTTTTT. Translating it yields CASTAGEKLFF. J is TRBJ1-4 and V is TRBV6-1; a possible D gene is TRBD1 (5 bases). With 7 bases removed from V and 8 bases from J, the gap between germline ends came to 8 bases. The CDR3 has 11 residues. CDR1 MNHNS and CDR2 SASEGT come from the germline V gene.

The rearrangement links TRBV2 to TRBJ1-1, with a possible D match to TRBD1 (5 bases). The V end was cut by 5 bases, the J end by 8 bases, with 9 bases between. The V gene's germline CDR1 is SNHLY and CDR2 FYNNEI. This CDR3 comprises 11 residues. In DNA form, the CDR3 reads TGTGCCAGCAGTCCCTACAGGGAAGCTTTCTTT. Translated: CASSPYREAFF.

The sample holds a few counts of this clone. CDR3 DNA: TGTGCCAGCAGTCCAGGTACCCCCACAGATACGCAGTATTTT. This gives the protein CASSPGTPTDTQYF. V gene TRBV2 combines with J gene TRBJ2-3; no clear D. Trimming took off 5 bases at V and 2 bases at J, with 11 bases between the two ends. Germline V gives CDR1 SNHLY, CDR2 FYNNEI. This CDR3 region has 14 residues.

The CDR3 bases are TGCGCCAGCAGTTTGCCCCCGGGACAGGGATTCCCCCACTATGGCTACACCTTC. As protein: CASSLPPGQGFPHYGYTF. J is TRBJ1-2 and V is TRBV5-1; 9 bases line up with TRBD1. J was trimmed by 3 bases and V by 5 bases; bases with no gene match: 17. Germline assignment: CDR1 SGHRS and CDR2 YFSETQ. This CDR3 region has 18 residues.